These T cell receptor beta chains were read from a single sample in a study of HIV-infected patients and healthy controls. TCRdb used MiXCR to reprocess the 5' RACE reads, holding one entry per CDR3 protein. The table records about 24,000 distinct CDR3 sequences, about 9% of them present only once. What was sequenced was blood. The receptors shown here come from an adult in good health. Both conserved end residues are part of each CDR3. Not all rows give a size; the values are once, few, many and, for expanded clones, a class.

clone_size	cdr3_length	v_call	j_call	cdr3_aa
-	16	TRBV29-1	TRBJ2-6	CSVGSKGSGGANVLTF
-	14	TRBV18	TRBJ2-2	CASSLGQNTGELFF
many	12	TRBV6-5	TRBJ2-7	CASSRDRGEQYF
many	14	TRBV29-1	TRBJ1-1	CSVGLGLPVTEAFF
many	19	TRBV13	TRBJ2-2	CASSLDIPSRDQNTGELFF
many	16	TRBV10-3	TRBJ2-1	CAISLTSGGLYNEQFF
many	17	TRBV7-9	TRBJ2-2	CASSLVGGYANTGELFF
-	16	TRBV12-3/TRBV12-4	TRBJ1-5	CASSTRQGRNNQPQHF
many	13	TRBV14	TRBJ1-2	CASSPTKDYGYTF
few	14	TRBV6-5	TRBJ2-3	CASSWGQVSDTQYF
many	14	TRBV11-3	TRBJ2-1	CASSLGRESDEQFF
many	12	TRBV20-1	TRBJ1-4	CSAAGANEKLFF
medium-sized	15	TRBV14	TRBJ2-5	CASSQDGAGDETQYF